This entry describes one TCR beta chain. Its antigen is unidentified. This record belongs to a study of T-cell memory formation after mild COVID-19. Study context: TCR clusters were largely donor specific. Study-level findings and limits: Clones shrinking between day 15 and 85 showed a balanced CD4/CD8 split, and those that grew later tilted toward CD4+. Contracting clones localized mainly to CM and EM when CD4+ and mainly to EMRA when CD8+.

Constant-segment-primed 5'RACE gave TCR alpha and TCR beta cDNA libraries with sample barcodes and UMIs. TCRdb re-analysed the 5' RACE reads in MiXCR, keeping a single row per CDR3 protein. In the table there are a few hundred thousand distinct CDR3 sequences, around a quarter of which are singletons. Germline V gene lookup returns CDR1 DFQATT and CDR2 SNEGSKA (reference sequence). The CDR3 is made up of 13 amino acids. The junction had 4 bases not matched to a gene; V was cut back by 6 bases and J by 6 bases. The source is an adult woman who had mild COVID-19 (a few samples of this study predate the infection). Cell type and time point are not known. The J gene is TRBJ1-5, the V gene TRBV20-1, with 11 bases that match TRBD1. The sequenced sample was PBMCs or a T cell subset sorted from them (not recorded which). The CDR3 protein is CSAAGQGAQPQHF. The CDR3 coding sequence is TGCAGTGCCGCCGGACAGGGGGCTCAGCCCCAGCATTTT.